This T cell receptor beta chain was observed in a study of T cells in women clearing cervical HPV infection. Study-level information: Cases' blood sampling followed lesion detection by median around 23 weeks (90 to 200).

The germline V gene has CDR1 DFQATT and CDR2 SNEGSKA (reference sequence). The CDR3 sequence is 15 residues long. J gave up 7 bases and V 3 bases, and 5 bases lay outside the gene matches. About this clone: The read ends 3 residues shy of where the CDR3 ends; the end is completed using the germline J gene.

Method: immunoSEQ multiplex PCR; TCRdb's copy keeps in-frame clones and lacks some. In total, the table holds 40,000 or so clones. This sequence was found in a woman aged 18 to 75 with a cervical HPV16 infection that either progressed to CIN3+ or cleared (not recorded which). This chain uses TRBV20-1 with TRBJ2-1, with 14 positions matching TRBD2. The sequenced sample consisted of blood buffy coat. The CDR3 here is CSASKGTSGGNEQFF. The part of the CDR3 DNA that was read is TGCAGTGCTAGTAAGGGGACTAGCGGGGGAAATGAG.